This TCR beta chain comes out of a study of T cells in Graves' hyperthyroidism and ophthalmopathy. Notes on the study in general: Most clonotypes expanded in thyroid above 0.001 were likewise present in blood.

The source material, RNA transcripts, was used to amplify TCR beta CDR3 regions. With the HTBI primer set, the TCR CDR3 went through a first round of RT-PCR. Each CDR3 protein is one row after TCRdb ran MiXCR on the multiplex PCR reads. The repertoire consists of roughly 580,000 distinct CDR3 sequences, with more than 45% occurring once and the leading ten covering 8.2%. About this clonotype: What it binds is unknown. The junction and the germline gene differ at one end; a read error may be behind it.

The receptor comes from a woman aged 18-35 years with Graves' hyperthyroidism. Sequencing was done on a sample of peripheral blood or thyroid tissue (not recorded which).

The CDR3 DNA reads as TGTGCCAGCAGCCTAACTAGCTTC. This translates into CASSLTSF. V and J are TRBV10-2 and TRBJ2-1; the D gene is possibly TRBD2 (5 bases). Germline CDR1 and CDR2: WSHSY and SAAADI. The CDR3 has 8 amino acids.